This T cell receptor (beta chain) originates from a study of blood T cell repertoires in COVID-19. At the level of the study: Acute-phase and convalescent COVID-19 samples originated in the United States, Italy and Spain.

The CDR3 has 15 residues. V lost 6 bases, J lost 4 bases, and 9 bases stayed unmatched. CDR1 is MNHEY and CDR2 is SVGAGI in the germline V gene. TCRdb keeps only in-frame clones here, not all; method: immunoSEQ multiplex PCR. The sample has about 220,000 clones, 65% to 90% seen once. The sample consisted of peripheral blood. The V and J genes are TRBV6-5 and TRBJ1-2, with TRBD1 matching 9 bases. The clonotype comes from a man aged 45-65 years with active or convalescent COVID-19. CDR3 in amino acids: CASSPGQGPSYGYTF. In DNA, the CDR3 is TGTGCCAGCAGCCCCGGACAGGGGCCTTCCTATGGCTACACCTTC.